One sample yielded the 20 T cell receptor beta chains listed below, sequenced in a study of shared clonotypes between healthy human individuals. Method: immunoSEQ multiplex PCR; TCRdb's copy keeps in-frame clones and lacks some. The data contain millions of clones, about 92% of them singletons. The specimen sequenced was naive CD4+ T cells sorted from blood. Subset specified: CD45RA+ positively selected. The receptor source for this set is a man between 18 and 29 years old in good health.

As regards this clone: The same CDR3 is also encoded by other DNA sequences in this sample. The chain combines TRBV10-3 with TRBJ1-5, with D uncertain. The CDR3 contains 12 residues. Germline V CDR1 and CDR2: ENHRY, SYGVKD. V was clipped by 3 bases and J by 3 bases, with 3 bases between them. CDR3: CAISEPNQPQHF. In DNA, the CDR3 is TGTGCCATCAGTGAACCCAATCAGCCCCAGCATTTT.

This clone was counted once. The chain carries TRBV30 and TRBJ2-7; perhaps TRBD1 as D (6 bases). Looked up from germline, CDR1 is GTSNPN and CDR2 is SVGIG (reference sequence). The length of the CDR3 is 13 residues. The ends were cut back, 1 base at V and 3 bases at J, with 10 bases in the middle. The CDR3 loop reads CAWSGTVFYEQYF. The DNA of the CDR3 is TGTGCCTGGAGTGGGACAGTTTTCTACGAGCAGTACTTC.

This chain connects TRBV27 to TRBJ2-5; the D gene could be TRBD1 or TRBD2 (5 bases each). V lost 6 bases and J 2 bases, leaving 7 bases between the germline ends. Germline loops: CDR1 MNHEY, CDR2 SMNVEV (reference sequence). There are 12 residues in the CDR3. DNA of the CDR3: TGTGCCAGCAGGGGGGAACAAGAGACCCAGTACTTC. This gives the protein CASRGEQETQYF.

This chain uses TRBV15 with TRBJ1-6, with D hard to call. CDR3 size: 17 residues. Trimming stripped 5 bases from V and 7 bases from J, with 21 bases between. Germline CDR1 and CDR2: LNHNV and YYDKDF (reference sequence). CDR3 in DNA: TGTGCCACCAGCCATAAATCTTTTTCGGCAGGCAATTCACCCCTCCACTTT. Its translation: CATSHKSFSAGNSPLHF.

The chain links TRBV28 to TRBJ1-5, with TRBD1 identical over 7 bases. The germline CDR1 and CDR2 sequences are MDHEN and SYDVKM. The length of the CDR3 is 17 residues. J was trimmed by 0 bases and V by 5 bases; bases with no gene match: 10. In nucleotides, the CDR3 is TGTGCCAGCAGTCATCCCGGGGACAGATATAGCAATCAGCCCCAGCATTTT. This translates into CASSHPGDRYSNQPQHF.

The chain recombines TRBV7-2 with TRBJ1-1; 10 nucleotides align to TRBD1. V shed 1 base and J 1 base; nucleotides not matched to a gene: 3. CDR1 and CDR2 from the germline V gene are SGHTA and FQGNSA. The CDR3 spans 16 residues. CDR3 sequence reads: CASSLGDRGRNTEAFF. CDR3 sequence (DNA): TGTGCCAGCAGCTTAGGAGACAGGGGGCGGAACACTGAAGCTTTCTTT.

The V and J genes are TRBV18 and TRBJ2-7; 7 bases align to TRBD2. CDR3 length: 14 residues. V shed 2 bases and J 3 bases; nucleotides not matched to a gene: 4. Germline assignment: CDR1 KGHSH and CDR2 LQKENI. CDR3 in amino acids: CASSPGVAGYEQYF. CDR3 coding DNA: TGTGCCAGCTCACCAGGGGTAGCGGGCTACGAGCAGTACTTC.

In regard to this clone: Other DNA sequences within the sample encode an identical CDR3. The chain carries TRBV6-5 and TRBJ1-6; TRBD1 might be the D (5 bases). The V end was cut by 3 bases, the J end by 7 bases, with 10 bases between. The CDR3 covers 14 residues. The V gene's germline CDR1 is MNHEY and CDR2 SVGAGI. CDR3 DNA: TGTGCCAGCAGTTATCAGGGAAAGAATTCACCCCTCCACTTT. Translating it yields CASSYQGKNSPLHF.

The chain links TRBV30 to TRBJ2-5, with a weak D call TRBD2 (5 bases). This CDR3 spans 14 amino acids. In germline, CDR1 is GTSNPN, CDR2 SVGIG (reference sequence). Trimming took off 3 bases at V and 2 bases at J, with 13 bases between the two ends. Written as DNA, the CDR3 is TGTGCCTGGAGCGGAGGACGAGGGCAAGAGACCCAGTACTTC. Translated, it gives CAWSGGRGQETQYF.

The CDR3 protein is CASSFWTGSEKLFF. The DNA for the CDR3 is TGCGCCAGCAGCTTTTGGACAGGGAGTGAAAAACTGTTTTTT. The chain couples TRBV5-1 to TRBJ1-4, with 8 bases matching TRBD1. The CDR3 extends over 14 amino acids. Germline-derived CDR1 and CDR2 are SGHRS and YFSETQ. Germline trimming cut 2 bases from V and 7 bases from J; bases unmatched to any gene: 4.

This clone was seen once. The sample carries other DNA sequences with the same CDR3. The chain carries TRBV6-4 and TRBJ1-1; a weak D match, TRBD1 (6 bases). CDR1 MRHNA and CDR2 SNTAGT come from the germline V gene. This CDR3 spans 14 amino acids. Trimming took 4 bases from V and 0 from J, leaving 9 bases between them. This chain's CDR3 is CASSAQGMNTEAFF. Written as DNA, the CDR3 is TGTGCCAGCAGTGCACAGGGAATGAACACTGAAGCTTTCTTT.

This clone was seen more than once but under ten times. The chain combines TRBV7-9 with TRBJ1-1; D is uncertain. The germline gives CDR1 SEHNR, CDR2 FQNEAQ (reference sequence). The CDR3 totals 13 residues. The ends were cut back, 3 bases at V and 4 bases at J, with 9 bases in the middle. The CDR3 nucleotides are TGTGCCAGCAGCTTCTCGTCGGTCACTGAAGCTTTCTTT. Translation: CASSFSSVTEAFF.

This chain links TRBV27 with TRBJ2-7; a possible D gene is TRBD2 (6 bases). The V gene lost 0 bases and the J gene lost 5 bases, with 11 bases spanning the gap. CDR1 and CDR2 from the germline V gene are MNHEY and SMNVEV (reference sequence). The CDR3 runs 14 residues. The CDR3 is CASSLSGGAHEQYF. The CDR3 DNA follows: TGTGCCAGCAGTTTATCGGGGGGAGCCCACGAGCAGTACTTC.

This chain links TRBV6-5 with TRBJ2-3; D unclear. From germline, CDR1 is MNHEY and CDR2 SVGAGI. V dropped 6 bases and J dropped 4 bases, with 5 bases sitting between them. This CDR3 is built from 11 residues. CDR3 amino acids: CASRIADTQYF. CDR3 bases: TGTGCCAGCAGGATTGCAGATACGCAGTATTTT.

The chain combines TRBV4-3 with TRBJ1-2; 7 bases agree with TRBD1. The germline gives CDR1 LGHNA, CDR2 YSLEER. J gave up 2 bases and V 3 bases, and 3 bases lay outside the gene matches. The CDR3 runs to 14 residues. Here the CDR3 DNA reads TGCGCCAGCAGCCACAACAGGGGCAACTATGGCTACACCTTC. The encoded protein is CASSHNRGNYGYTF.

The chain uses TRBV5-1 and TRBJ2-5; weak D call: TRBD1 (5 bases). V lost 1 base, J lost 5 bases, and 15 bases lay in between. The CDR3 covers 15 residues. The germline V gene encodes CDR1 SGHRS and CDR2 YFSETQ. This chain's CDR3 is CASSLTQGSWETQYF. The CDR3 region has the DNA TGCGCCAGCAGCTTGACGCAGGGATCATGGGAGACCCAGTACTTC.

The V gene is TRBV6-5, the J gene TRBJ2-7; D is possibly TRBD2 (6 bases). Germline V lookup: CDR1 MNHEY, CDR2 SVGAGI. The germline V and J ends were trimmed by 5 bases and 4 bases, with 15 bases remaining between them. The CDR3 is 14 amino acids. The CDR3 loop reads CASSRISGAYEQYF. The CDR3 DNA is TGTGCCAGCAGTCGGATTAGCGGCGCATACGAGCAGTACTTC.

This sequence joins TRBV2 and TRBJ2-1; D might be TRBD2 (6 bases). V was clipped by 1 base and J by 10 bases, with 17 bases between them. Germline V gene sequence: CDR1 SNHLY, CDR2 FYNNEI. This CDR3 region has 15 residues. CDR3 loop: CASSEGLGTPEEQFF. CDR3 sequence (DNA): TGTGCCAGCAGTGAAGGCTTAGGGACTCCGGAGGAGCAGTTCTTC.

This chain's CDR3 is CASSPRDWHEQFF. The CDR3, as DNA: TGTGCCAGCAGCCCTAGGGACTGGCATGAGCAGTTCTTC. The J gene is TRBJ2-1, the V gene TRBV7-6, with D possibly being TRBD2 (6 bases). Germline CDR1 reads SGHVS; CDR2 reads FNYEAQ. V was clipped by 5 bases and J by 8 bases, with 13 bases between them. The CDR3 loop spans 13 amino acids.

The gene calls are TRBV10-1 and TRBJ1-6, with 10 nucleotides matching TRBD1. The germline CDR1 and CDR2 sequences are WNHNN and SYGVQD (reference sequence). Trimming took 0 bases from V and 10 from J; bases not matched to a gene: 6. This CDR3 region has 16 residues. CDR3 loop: CASSESRTGGHSPLHF. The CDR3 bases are TGCGCCAGCAGTGAGTCGAGGACAGGGGGTCACTCACCCCTCCACTTT.